The subject of this entry is one T cell receptor (beta chain). Its antigen remains unknown. This sample was taken from a study of T cell repertoires in cytomegalovirus infection. Study-level background: Through public TCR beta signatures, both CMV infection and matching HLA type were indicated.

The study, taken as a whole, reports: Dominating the ex vivo response were TCR beta clonotypes that were CMV-specific and HLA-C-restricted. People with CMV and the relevant HLA were identified by cumulative public TCR beta family frequency.

The germline gives CDR1 MGHRA, CDR2 YSYEKL. The V gene lost 2 bases and the J gene lost 4 bases, with 12 bases spanning the gap. This CDR3 contains 15 residues. TCRdb processed the reads anew with MiXCR; each CDR3 protein has one entry. The sample includes 400,000 to 550,000 distinct CDR3 sequences, roughly 10% of them seen just once. This chain joins TRBV4-1 and TRBJ2-1; the D is unclear. Sample: PBMCs. The sequence was obtained from a human donor in good health (CMV status not recorded). Some clones in this sample may be carry-over from other donors' samples. CDR3 residues: CASSQQAYRYNEQFF. CDR3 in DNA: TGCGCCAGCAGCCAACAAGCCTACCGTTACAATGAGCAGTTCTTC.